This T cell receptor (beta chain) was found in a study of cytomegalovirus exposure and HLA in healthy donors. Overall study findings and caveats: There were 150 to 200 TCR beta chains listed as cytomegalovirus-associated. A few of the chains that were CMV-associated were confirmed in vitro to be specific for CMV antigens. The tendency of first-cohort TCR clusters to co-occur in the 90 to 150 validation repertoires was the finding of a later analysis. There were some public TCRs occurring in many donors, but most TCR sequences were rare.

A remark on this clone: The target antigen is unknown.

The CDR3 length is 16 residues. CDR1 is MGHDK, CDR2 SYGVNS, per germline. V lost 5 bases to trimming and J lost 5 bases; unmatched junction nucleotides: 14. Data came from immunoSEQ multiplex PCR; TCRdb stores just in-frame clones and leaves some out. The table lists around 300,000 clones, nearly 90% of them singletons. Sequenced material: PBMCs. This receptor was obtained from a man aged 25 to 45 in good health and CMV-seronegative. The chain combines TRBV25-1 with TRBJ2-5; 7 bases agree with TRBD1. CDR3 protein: CASSRGDRAMAETQYF. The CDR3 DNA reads TGTGCCAGCAGTAGAGGTGACAGGGCGATGGCCGAGACCCAGTACTTC. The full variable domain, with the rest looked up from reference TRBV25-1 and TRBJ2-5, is EADIYQTPRYLVIGTGKKITLECSQTMGHDKMYWYQQDPGMELHLIHYSYGVNSTEKGDLSSESTVSRIRTEHFPLTLESARPSHTSQYLCASSRGDRAMAETQYFGPGTRLLVL.